This T cell receptor beta chain is from a study of graft-versus-host responses after intestinal transplantation. Germline trimming cut 3 bases from V and 9 bases from J; bases unmatched to any gene: 15. Looked up from germline, CDR1 is SGDLS and CDR2 is YYNGEE. The CDR3 is 18 residues long. Profiled with immunoSEQ multiplex PCR; TCRdb holds only in-frame clones, not every one. Among tens of thousands of clones listed, roughly 87% were seen once. Turning to this clone: What it binds is not known.

The source material was unstimulated CD8+ T cells sorted from spleen or lymph node cells, sampled before intestinal transplant. This receptor was obtained from a human donor who received an intestinal transplant. V is TRBV9 and J is TRBJ2-1; TRBD2 matches 13 bases. CDR3 coding DNA: TGTGCCAGCAGCGCAGAAGGGACTAGCGGGGCCCGGGGGGGTGAGCAGTTCTTC. As protein: CASSAEGTSGARGGEQFF. Looking up the rest from reference TRBV9 and TRBJ2-1 gives the full variable domain: DSGVTQTPKHLITATGQRVTLRCSPRSGDLSVYWYQQSLDQGLQFLIQYYNGEERAKGNILERFSAQQFPDLHSELNLSSLELGDSALYFCASSAEGTSGARGGEQFFGPGTRLTVL.